The rows below give T cell receptor beta chains drawn from one sample of a study of CD8 T cells in ankylosing spondylitis. TCRdb passed the 5' RACE reads through MiXCR, listing each CDR3 protein once. The table includes fewer than 550,000 distinct CDR3 sequences, roughly 5% detected once. Sequencing was done on a sample of blood, either unsorted or a sorted T cell fraction (not recorded which). Every receptor here comes from a male donor with ankylosing spondylitis. Both conserved end residues are part of each CDR3. A D gene is named only where the DNA matches it firmly. Expanded clones are given a class, and other clones once, few, many or no size at all.

D gene,J gene,clone size,V gene,CDR3 protein,CDR3 DNA
NA,TRBJ1-1,many,TRBV5-1,CASSLGYRAGTEAFF,TGCGCCAGCAGCCTGGGGTACAGGGCTGGGACTGAAGCTTTCTTT
NA,TRBJ2-1,many,TRBV6-2/TRBV6-3,CASSYSFRDKVPDNEQFF,TGTGCCAGCAGTTATAGTTTTCGGGACAAGGTGCCGGACAATGAGCAGTTCTTC
NA,TRBJ1-1,many,TRBV6-1,CASSPHGRMNTEAFF,TGTGCCAGCAGCCCACACGGCCGGATGAACACTGAAGCTTTCTTT
NA,TRBJ1-5,many,TRBV10-3,CAISESRLNQPQHF,TGTGCCATCAGTGAGAGCCGTCTGAATCAGCCCCAGCATTTT
NA,TRBJ1-2,many,TRBV7-2,CASSLGLLSNYGYTF,TGTGCCAGCAGCTTAGGACTACTTTCTAACTATGGCTACACCTTC
NA,TRBJ1-5,many,TRBV12-3/TRBV12-4,CASSLRSGLSQPQHF,TGTGCCAGCAGCCTCCGAAGCGGTCTCTCCCAGCCCCAGCATTTT
NA,TRBJ2-2,many,TRBV7-2,CASSPTLQGTGELFF,TGTGCCAGCAGCCCTACCCTACAGGGTACCGGGGAGCTGTTTTTT
NA,TRBJ1-2,many,TRBV28,CASSFGRYYGYTF,TGTGCCAGCAGTTTCGGACGGTACTATGGCTACACCTTC
TRBD2,TRBJ2-7,many,TRBV6-1,CASSRLTSGRSPYEQYF,TGTGCCAGCAGTCGACTCACTAGCGGGAGATCCCCCTACGAGCAGTACTTC
NA,TRBJ1-4,few,TRBV7-2,CASTSDFLTGNEKLFF,TGTGCCAGCACTTCCGACTTCCTGACGGGTAATGAAAAACTGTTTTTT
NA,TRBJ2-7,many,TRBV7-9,CASSMTGSYEQYF,TGTGCCAGCTCCATGACGGGTTCCTACGAGCAGTACTTC
NA,TRBJ2-7,NA,TRBV6-5,CASNSRAVYEQYF,TGTGCCAGCAATTCGAGGGCAGTCTACGAGCAGTACTTC
NA,TRBJ1-1,many,TRBV6-2/TRBV6-3,CASRHRGLGATEAFF,TGTGCCAGCAGGCACCGGGGCCTGGGGGCCACTGAAGCTTTCTTT
NA,TRBJ1-1,few,TRBV7-9,CASSLGAGRVTEAFF,TGTGCCAGCAGCTTAGGGGCGGGTAGGGTCACTGAAGCTTTCTTT
TRBD1,TRBJ2-3,many,TRBV9,CASSVTGLADTQYF,TGTGCCAGCAGCGTGACAGGGTTAGCAGATACGCAGTATTTT
NA,TRBJ1-2,many,TRBV5-1,CASSFSVRGLNYGYTF,TGCGCCAGCAGCTTCTCTGTCCGGGGACTGAACTATGGCTACACCTTC
NA,TRBJ2-5,many,TRBV7-9,CASSPSGGAAETQYF,TGTGCCAGCAGTCCCTCTGGCGGGGCCGCCGAGACCCAGTACTTC
NA,TRBJ2-4,many,TRBV28,CASSFGRRRNIQYF,TGTGCCAGCAGTTTTGGCAGGAGGAGAAACATTCAGTACTTC
TRBD2,TRBJ2-6,few,TRBV10-2,CASSSSGRSGANVLTF,TGCGCCAGCAGTTCGAGCGGGAGATCTGGGGCCAACGTCCTGACTTTC
TRBD1,TRBJ2-2,many,TRBV6-2/TRBV6-3,CASRLQGATGELFF,TGTGCCAGCAGGCTACAGGGGGCGACCGGGGAGCTGTTTTTT
TRBD1,TRBJ1-1,many,TRBV29-1,CSVRTGDTEAFF,TGCAGCGTTCGGACAGGGGACACTGAAGCTTTCTTT
TRBD1,TRBJ2-7,many,TRBV6-2/TRBV6-3,CASSSRTGDEQYF,TGTGCCAGCAGTTCCCGGACAGGGGACGAGCAGTACTTC
NA,TRBJ2-7,many,TRBV7-9,CASSWLGQSYEQYF,TGTGCCAGCAGCTGGTTGGGGCAGTCCTACGAGCAGTACTTC
TRBD2,TRBJ2-2,many,TRBV6-2/TRBV6-3,CASSPRTREDTGELFF,TGTGCCAGCAGTCCTAGGACTAGAGAGGACACCGGGGAGCTGTTTTTT
NA,TRBJ2-2,few,TRBV6-2/TRBV6-3,CASAKPQGGELFF,TGTGCCAGCGCTAAGCCTCAGGGCGGGGAGCTGTTTTTT
NA,TRBJ2-7,NA,TRBV7-2,CASSQVSGRGYEQYF,TGTGCCAGCAGCCAGGTCAGCGGGCGGGGCTACGAGCAGTACTTC
TRBD2,TRBJ2-3,many,TRBV20-1,CSARDFTGGLDTQYF,TGCAGTGCTAGAGATTTTACGGGAGGTTTAGATACGCAGTATTTT
NA,TRBJ1-1,NA,TRBV14,CASSQEIVGVNTEAFF,TGTGCCAGCAGCCAAGAGATTGTTGGGGTGAACACTGAAGCTTTCTTT
NA,TRBJ2-7,many,TRBV4-2,CASSQEWGAGNEQYF,TGTGCCAGCAGCCAGGAATGGGGGGCAGGGAACGAGCAGTACTTC